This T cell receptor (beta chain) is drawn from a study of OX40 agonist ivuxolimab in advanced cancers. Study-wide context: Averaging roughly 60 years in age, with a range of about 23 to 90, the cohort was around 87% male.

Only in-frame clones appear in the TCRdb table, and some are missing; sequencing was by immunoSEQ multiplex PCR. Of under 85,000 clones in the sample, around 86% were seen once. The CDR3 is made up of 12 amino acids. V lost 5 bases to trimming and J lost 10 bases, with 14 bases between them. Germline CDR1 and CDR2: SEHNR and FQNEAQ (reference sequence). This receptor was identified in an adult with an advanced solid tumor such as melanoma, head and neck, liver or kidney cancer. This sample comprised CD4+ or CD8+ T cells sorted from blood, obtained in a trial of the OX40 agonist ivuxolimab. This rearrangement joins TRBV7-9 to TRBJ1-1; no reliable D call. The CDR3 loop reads CASSVERSTAFF. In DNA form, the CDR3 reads TGTGCCAGCAGCGTCGAAAGGTCTACAGCTTTCTTT.